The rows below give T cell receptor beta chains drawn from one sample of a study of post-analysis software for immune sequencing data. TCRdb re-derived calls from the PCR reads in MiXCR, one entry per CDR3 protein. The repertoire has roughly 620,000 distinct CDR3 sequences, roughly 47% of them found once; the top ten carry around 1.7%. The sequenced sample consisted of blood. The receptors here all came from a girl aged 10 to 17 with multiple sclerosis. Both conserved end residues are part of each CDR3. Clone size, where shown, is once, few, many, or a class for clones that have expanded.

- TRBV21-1 CASSESTGSGANVLTF
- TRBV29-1 CSVEPAGAGSYNEQFF
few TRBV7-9 CASSPRRSEQFF
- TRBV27 CATRGTLEQFF
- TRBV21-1 CASSKAVSIYNEQFF
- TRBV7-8 CASSLQVRETQYF
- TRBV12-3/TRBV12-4 CASSLWGNEIGDTQYF
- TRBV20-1 CSASSRSYEQYF
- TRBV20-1 CSATITRGGKETQYF
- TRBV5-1 CASSFPSGGYEQYF
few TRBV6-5 CASGGPISYNEQFF
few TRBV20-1 CSASLGGSEYEQYF
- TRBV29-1 CSVEGRLVRKTQYF
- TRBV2 CASSEAHVEQYF
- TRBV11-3 CASSLGWASGSLGAYEQYF
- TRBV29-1 CSVAGTGGSYEQYF
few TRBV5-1 CASSPPSTGSYNEQFF
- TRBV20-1 CSAGRSSNQPQHF
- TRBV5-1 CASSFEMPGAPYNEQFF
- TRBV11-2 CASSADILYNEQFF
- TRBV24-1 CATSREGRAYNEQFF
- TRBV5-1 CASSLGSQNQETQYF
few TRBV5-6 CASSSLRENTEAFF
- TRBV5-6 CASSLTASRSPLHF